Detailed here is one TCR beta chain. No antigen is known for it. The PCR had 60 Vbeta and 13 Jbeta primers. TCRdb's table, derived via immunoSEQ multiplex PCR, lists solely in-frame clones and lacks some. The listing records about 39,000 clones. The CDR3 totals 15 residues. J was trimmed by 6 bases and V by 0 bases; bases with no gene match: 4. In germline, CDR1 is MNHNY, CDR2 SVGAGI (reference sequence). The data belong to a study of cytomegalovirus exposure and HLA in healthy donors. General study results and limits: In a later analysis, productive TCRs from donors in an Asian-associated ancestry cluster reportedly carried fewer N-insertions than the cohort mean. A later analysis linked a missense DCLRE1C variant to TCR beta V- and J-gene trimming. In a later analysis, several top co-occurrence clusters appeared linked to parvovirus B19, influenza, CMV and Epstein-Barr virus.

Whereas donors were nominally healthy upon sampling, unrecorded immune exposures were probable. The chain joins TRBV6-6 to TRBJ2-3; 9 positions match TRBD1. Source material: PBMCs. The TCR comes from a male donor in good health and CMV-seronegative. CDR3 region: CASSYSGQGWDTQYF. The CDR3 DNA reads TGTGCCAGCAGTTACTCGGGACAGGGATGGGATACGCAGTATTTT.